This T cell receptor beta chain was identified during a study of T cell responses to AZD1222 COVID-19 vaccine. About the research overall: Second-dose intervals near 4 or 12 weeks were combined.

Here immunoSEQ multiplex PCR was the method, and the copy in TCRdb shows in-frame clones only, minus some. Here the sample spans 150,000 to 200,000 clones, about 94% being singletons. CDR1 is SEHNR and CDR2 is FQNEAQ in the germline V gene (reference sequence). V was trimmed by 2 bases and J by 1 base, leaving 9 bases between them. The CDR3 covers 14 residues. General study results and limits: White British ancestry dominated among donors, who included more females, and clonal diversity was possibly underestimated. No day 14 peak samples; only post-peak repertoires were characterized. Nearly half of the spike-specific TCRs reportedly recognize variant regions that carry no mutations.

A word on this clone: Its cognate antigen is unknown.

The sequence was collected from an adult in good health. The chain joins TRBV7-9 to TRBJ2-7; D ambiguous. The sample was peripheral blood, taken on day 0 of AZD1222 vaccination. CDR3 residues: CASSLNSASYEQYF. Written as DNA, the CDR3 is TGTGCCAGCAGCTTAAACAGCGCGTCCTACGAGCAGTACTTC. Supplemented by reference TRBV7-9 and TRBJ2-7, the full variable domain reads DTGVSQNPRHKITKRGQNVTFRCDPISEHNRLYWYRQTLGQGPEFLTYFQNEAQLEKSRLLSDRFSAERPKGSFSTLEIQRTEQGDSAMYLCASSLNSASYEQYFGPGTRLTVT.